These 22 T cell receptor beta chains originate from one sample sequenced in a study of cytomegalovirus exposure and HLA in healthy donors. Both 60 Vbeta primers and 13 Jbeta primers went into the PCR. Libraries were prepared by immunoSEQ multiplex PCR; TCRdb keeps only in-frame clonotypes and omits some of them. Among about 77,000 clones listed, about 84% were seen once. What was sequenced was PBMCs. The receptors derive from a man aged 35 to 55 in good health and CMV-seronegative.

This clone was picked up one time. The V and J genes are TRBV6-6 and TRBJ1-4, with 8 bases identical to TRBD1. V lost 5 bases, J lost 5 bases, and 10 bases stayed unmatched. Looked up from germline, CDR1 is MNHNY and CDR2 is SVGAGI (reference sequence). The CDR3 extends over 16 amino acids. In nucleotides, the CDR3 is TGTGCCAGCAGTGGACCGGACAGGGCCCTAAATGAAAAACTGTTTTTT. Protein: CASSGPDRALNEKLFF.

The rearrangement links TRBV23-1 to TRBJ1-1; D unclear. TRBV23-1 is placed among ORFs of uncertain function. V lost 2 bases and J 1 base, leaving 8 bases between the germline ends. CDR3 length: 14 residues. The CDR3 sequence: CASSQGTSNTEAFF. CDR3 nucleotide sequence: TGCGCCAGCAGTCAAGGCACCTCGAACACTGAAGCTTTCTTT.

The V and J genes are TRBV4-3 and TRBJ2-1; 11 bases align to TRBD1. V lost 2 bases, J lost 9 bases, and 6 bases stayed unmatched. The CDR3 consists of 15 residues. CDR1 and CDR2 (germline): LGHNA, YSLEER. The CDR3 DNA follows: TGCGCCAGCAGCCAAACCGGGACAGGGGGTGGTGAGCAGTTCTTC. Amino acids: CASSQTGTGGGEQFF.

The rearrangement joins TRBV5-4 to TRBJ1-2; possibly TRBD1 for D (5 bases). This CDR3 is built from 12 residues. The germline gives CDR1 SGHNT, CDR2 YYREEE (reference sequence). V was shortened by 2 bases and J by 13 bases, with 15 bases between the two germline ends. The CDR3 nucleotides are TGTGCCAGCAGCTTTCAGGGCGGCCCCCCCACCTTC. It translates to CASSFQGGPPTF.

J is TRBJ1-3 and V is TRBV5-1; D unclear. The CDR3 sequence is 14 residues long. V was pared by 3 bases and J by 1 base, with 8 bases between. In germline, CDR1 is SGHRS, CDR2 YFSETQ. Written as DNA, the CDR3 is TGCGCCAGCAGCTCCATCGAGTCTGGAAACACCATATATTTT. This gives the protein CASSSIESGNTIYF.

This chain connects TRBV7-8 to TRBJ2-1, with 10 bases identical to TRBD2. Looked up from germline, CDR1 is SGHVS and CDR2 is FQNEAQ. The CDR3 is made up of 17 amino acids. The V segment lost 1 base and the J segment 5 bases; nucleotides outside the gene matches: 8. CDR3 loop: CASSLVLTSGLHNEQFF. CDR3 sequence (DNA): TGTGCCAGCAGCTTAGTACTGACTAGCGGGCTCCACAATGAGCAGTTCTTC.

The rearrangement joins TRBV5-1 to TRBJ1-5; a weak D match, TRBD1 (6 bases). CDR1 and CDR2 from the germline V gene are SGHRS and YFSETQ. The CDR3 length is 13 residues. Deletions cut 1 base from V and 4 bases from J, with 6 bases between. CDR3 sequence: CASSLTGNQPQHF. The DNA for the CDR3 is TGCGCCAGCAGCTTGACAGGGAATCAGCCCCAGCATTTT.

This clone was seen once. The chain employs TRBV5-1 and TRBJ1-2; 8 nucleotides line up with TRBD1. The CDR3 covers 12 residues. Per germline, CDR1 SGHRS and CDR2 YFSETQ. V shed 5 bases, J shed 8 bases, and the junction held 5 bases outside the gene matches. CDR3 residues: CASSMDREGYTF. The CDR3 coding sequence is TGCGCCAGCAGTATGGACAGGGAAGGCTACACCTTC. Full variable domain (remainder filled in from reference TRBV5-1 and TRBJ1-2): KAGVTQTPRYLIKTRGQQVTLSCSPISGHRSVSWYQQTPGQGLQFLFEYFSETQRNKGNFPGRFSGRQFSNSRSEMNVSTLELGDSALYLCASSMDREGYTFGSGTRLTVV.

The chain employs TRBV5-4 and TRBJ1-1; TRBD1 aligns across 7 bases. The germline CDR1 and CDR2 sequences are SGHNT and YYREEE (reference sequence). The J segment lost 5 bases and the V segment lost 5 bases, leaving 15 bases of the junction unmatched. CDR3 size: 16 residues. In DNA form, the CDR3 reads TGTGCCAGCAGTTTAGGAGGGGGCTCGCGACGGACTGAAGCTTTCTTT. This gives the protein CASSLGGGSRRTEAFF.

The chain uses TRBV27 and TRBJ1-2; weak D call: TRBD1 (5 bases). The CDR3 is made up of 14 amino acids. The V end lost 6 bases, the J end lost 3 bases, and 14 bases lay between the germline ends. CDR1 is MNHEY, CDR2 SMNVEV, per germline (reference sequence). The CDR3 DNA sequence: TGTGCCAGCAGAACTCAGGGAGGGGACTATGGCTACACCTTC. Protein: CASRTQGGDYGYTF.

The count of this clone is one. The rearrangement joins TRBV10-3 to TRBJ2-1, with a possible D match to TRBD2 (7 bases). CDR1 is ENHRY and CDR2 is SYGVKD in the germline V gene. V lost 6 bases and J lost 12, with 12 bases in between. The CDR3 is 11 residues long. The CDR3 loop reads CAIRGGDRQFF. Here the CDR3 DNA reads TGTGCCATCAGAGGGGGGGATAGGCAGTTCTTC.

This clone appeared a single time. V and J are TRBV4-1 and TRBJ1-2; D possibly corresponds to TRBD1 (6 bases). Germline V lookup: CDR1 MGHRA, CDR2 YSYEKL. V lost 5 bases and J lost 4, with 17 bases in between. CDR3 length: 15 residues. Here the CDR3 DNA reads TGCGCCAGCAGCTACCCAACCAGGACAGCCTATGGCTACACCTTC. Translating it yields CASSYPTRTAYGYTF.

This clone appeared once. This sequence joins TRBV2 and TRBJ2-7; D is unresolved. The V gene lost 6 bases and the J gene lost 3 bases, with 12 bases spanning the gap. CDR1 SNHLY and CDR2 FYNNEI come from the germline V gene. CDR3 length: 13 residues. The CDR3: CASSLDTGYEQYF. In DNA, the CDR3 is TGTGCCAGCAGCCTCGATACTGGCTACGAGCAGTACTTC.

The chain joins TRBV7-8 to TRBJ2-7, with D tentatively TRBD1 (6 bases). Trimming removed 5 bases from V and 2 bases from J, with 16 bases in between. The CDR3 contains 15 residues. Germline CDR1 and CDR2: SGHVS and FQNEAQ. CDR3 coding DNA: TGTGCCAGCAGCATCCGGGACACTAGTACCTACGAGCAGTACTTC. Protein: CASSIRDTSTYEQYF.

This sequence joins TRBV7-3 and TRBJ1-2; D remains unclear. V lost 3 bases and J lost 3, with 11 bases in between. CDR3 length: 14 amino acids. The germline gives CDR1 SGHTA, CDR2 FQGTGA. The chain's CDR3 is CASSLDSTYYGYTF. CDR3 sequence (DNA): TGTGCCAGCAGCTTGGACTCTACGTACTATGGCTACACCTTC.

V usage is TRBV5-1 and J usage is TRBJ1-5, with D perhaps TRBD1 (5 bases). The CDR3 contains 13 residues. V was clipped by 4 bases and J by 7 bases, with 12 bases between them. CDR1 is SGHRS, CDR2 YFSETQ, per germline. CDR3 sequence (DNA): TGCGCCAGCAGCCTGGTCCCAGGGCAGCCCCAGCATTTT. It translates to CASSLVPGQPQHF.

This chain uses TRBV9 with TRBJ2-5; TRBD2 matches 10 bases. Germline V gene data show CDR1 as SGDLS and CDR2 as YYNGEE. V was clipped by 0 bases and J by 1 base; unmatched bases: 3. The CDR3 is 16 amino acids. The CDR3 sequence: CASSVVVAGGQETQYF. The DNA of the CDR3 is TGTGCCAGCAGCGTAGTAGTAGCGGGGGGCCAAGAGACCCAGTACTTC.

This chain uses TRBV6-6 with TRBJ2-2, with 9 nucleotides matching TRBD2. In germline, CDR1 is MNHNY, CDR2 SVGAGI (reference sequence). The CDR3 has 15 amino acids. The junction had 10 bases not matched to a gene; V was cut back by 10 bases and J by 4 bases. The CDR3: CATTFAGGSTGELFF. The CDR3, as DNA: TGTGCCACAACTTTTGCGGGAGGGAGCACCGGGGAGCTGTTTTTT.

The genes are TRBV15 and TRBJ1-5; tentative D call: TRBD1 (5 bases). Per the germline V gene, CDR1 is LNHNV and CDR2 is YYDKDF (reference sequence). Trimming pared 0 bases from V and 7 bases from J, leaving 16 bases between. The CDR3 is 16 residues long. The CDR3 DNA reads TGTGCCACCAGCAGAGATCCCGTGGGGGGTGGCCAGCCCCAGCATTTT. Its translation is CATSRDPVGGGQPQHF.

The V and J genes are TRBV6-5 and TRBJ2-5; possible D gene TRBD2, 6 bases. The closer fit of TRBJ2-7 to the DNA end suggests the J call may be wrong. CDR3 size: 13 residues. In germline, CDR1 is MNHEY, CDR2 SVGAGI. CDR3: CASRREVPYEQYF. CDR3 sequence (DNA): TGTGCCAGCAGAAGGGAGGTCCCCTACGAGCAGTACTTC.

This chain links TRBV10-3 with TRBJ1-5; D call uncertain. Germline V gene sequence: CDR1 ENHRY, CDR2 SYGVKD. V shed 11 bases and J shed 0 bases, with 8 bases lying between them. This CDR3 has 12 residues. The CDR3 bases are TGTGCCTCTACAGATAGCAATCAGCCCCAGCATTTT. This encodes CASTDSNQPQHF.

The chain recombines TRBV10-3 with TRBJ1-1; TRBD1 aligns across 11 bases. CDR1 ENHRY and CDR2 SYGVKD come from the germline V gene. J was trimmed by 0 bases and V by 7 bases; bases with no gene match: 7. There are 16 residues in the CDR3. CDR3 sequence: CAITEGTGGVNTEAFF. The DNA of the CDR3 is TGTGCCATCACGGAAGGGACAGGGGGGGTGAACACTGAAGCTTTCTTT.